The 28 T cell receptor beta chains below all came from one sample that was sequenced in a study of CD8+ T cells in alopecia areata (dated by TCRdb to the late 2010s). Interpreted using the paper, the time point label stands for: around 22 weeks on oral tofacitinib. The treatment or condition label here, explained by the study, means: oral pan-JAK inhibitor, 5-10 mg twice daily. Libraries were made using the immunoSEQ multiplex PCR assay. RNA was extracted from all samples and reverse transcribed into cDNA, which served as template for TCR sequencing. TCRdb stores this immuneACCESS table with in-frame sequences only. Part of the clones is absent; in the studies checked, under half of the shortfall reflects unresolved V genes, and no reason is known for the rest. The sample contains fewer than 150,000 clones, 56% of them found a single time. The ten largest account for about 3.4% of the sample. The material was CD4+ T cells sorted from blood, obtained at week 24, from a patient treated with tofacitinib. The source is a human donor with alopecia areata.

V and J are TRBV7-2 and TRBJ2-3, with D perhaps TRBD2 (6 bases). Germline CDR1 and CDR2: SGHTA and FQGNSA. The ends were cut back, 0 bases at V and 6 bases at J, with 10 bases in the middle. The CDR3 consists of 14 residues. The CDR3 is CASSLAPGRDTQYF. The DNA for the CDR3 is TGTGCCAGCAGCTTAGCGCCAGGGAGGGATACGCAGTATTTT.

This chain joins TRBV5-1 and TRBJ2-7; D is unclear. CDR3 length: 13 residues. Germline assignment: CDR1 SGHRS and CDR2 YFSETQ. V lost 2 bases to trimming and J lost 3 bases, with 9 bases between them. CDR3 in amino acids: CASSLEQNYEQYF. The CDR3 coding sequence is TGCGCCAGCAGCTTAGAACAAAACTACGAGCAGTACTTC.

This clone was recorded a few times. The rearrangement links TRBV6-5 to TRBJ1-1, with TRBD1 matching 10 bases. The V segment lost 4 bases and the J segment 5 bases; nucleotides outside the gene matches: 4. The CDR3 extends over 14 amino acids. Germline assignment: CDR1 MNHEY and CDR2 SVGAGI. CDR3 residues: CASSWGQGRTEAFF. CDR3 DNA sequence: TGTGCCAGCAGTTGGGGACAGGGGAGAACTGAAGCTTTCTTT.

The chain employs TRBV2 and TRBJ2-1; no clear D. The germline gives CDR1 SNHLY, CDR2 FYNNEI. CDR3 length: 12 residues. Trimming stripped 2 bases from V and 11 bases from J, with 10 bases between. CDR3 sequence (DNA): TGTGCCAGCAGTGAAACCCTACTCCAGCAGTTCTTC. It specifies CASSETLLQQFF.

The CDR3 nucleotides read TGCAGCGTAGAGAGACTAGCGGGCCATGAGCAGTTCTTC. Amino acid sequence: CSVERLAGHEQFF. The rearrangement links TRBV29-1 to TRBJ2-1; TRBD2 matches at 10 bases. The J segment lost 8 bases and the V segment lost 6 bases, leaving 7 bases of the junction unmatched. CDR3 size: 13 residues. Germline lookup yields CDR1 SQVTM and CDR2 ANQGSEA.

The chain employs TRBV29-1 and TRBJ2-3; perhaps TRBD1 as D (5 bases). Germline V gene data show CDR1 as SQVTM and CDR2 as ANQGSEA. V gave up 7 bases and J gave up 1 base, with 12 bases separating them. This CDR3 region has 13 residues. CDR3 amino acids: CSAYWGGTDTQYF. For the CDR3, the DNA is TGCAGCGCGTACTGGGGCGGCACAGATACGCAGTATTTT.

The chain uses TRBV5-1 and TRBJ2-3; D possibly corresponds to TRBD2 (5 bases). CDR1 and CDR2 from the germline V gene are SGHRS and YFSETQ. The V end was cut by 4 bases, the J end by 6 bases, with 12 bases between. This CDR3 region has 13 residues. The CDR3 spells CASSPVLVDTQYF. Written as DNA, the CDR3 is TGCGCCAGCAGCCCGGTACTAGTGGATACGCAGTATTTT.

This clone was seen only a few times. The rearrangement uses TRBV2 and TRBJ2-3; D ambiguous. The V end was cut by 4 bases, the J end by 9 bases, with 5 bases between. The CDR3 runs 10 residues. From germline, CDR1 is SNHLY and CDR2 FYNNEI. The CDR3 bases are TGTGCCAGCAGTGTTGACACGCAGTATTTT. Its protein is CASSVDTQYF.

V gene TRBV30 combines with J gene TRBJ2-5; 7 nucleotides match TRBD2. The CDR3 spans 14 residues. J gave up 2 bases and V 1 base, and 4 bases lay outside the gene matches. Per the germline V gene, CDR1 is GTSNPN and CDR2 is SVGIG (reference sequence). In DNA, the CDR3 is TGTGCCTGGAGTGCGACTAGCAGGCAAGAGACCCAGTACTTC. Protein: CAWSATSRQETQYF.

This clone has just a few counts. The rearrangement uses TRBV29-1 and TRBJ2-5; 7 bases map to TRBD1. Germline CDR1 reads SQVTM; CDR2 reads ANQGSEA. V lost 5 bases to trimming and J lost 0 bases; unmatched junction nucleotides: 3. The CDR3 is 13 amino acids. The CDR3, as DNA: TGCAGCGTTACGGACAGGAACCAAGAGACCCAGTACTTC. Translation gives CSVTDRNQETQYF. Full variable domain (missing parts from reference TRBV29-1 and TRBJ2-5): SAVISQKPSRDICQRGTSLTIQCQVDSQVTMMFWYRQQPGQSLTLIATANQGSEATYESGFVIDKFPISRPNLTFSTLTVSNMSPEDSSIYLCSVTDRNQETQYFGPGTRLLVL.

The chain has TRBV27 and TRBJ2-1; D gene ambiguous. This CDR3 region has 14 residues. V was clipped by 8 bases and J by 4 bases, with 15 bases between them. Germline V gene lookup returns CDR1 MNHEY and CDR2 SMNVEV (reference sequence). CDR3 amino acids: CASSKFYGYNEQFF. As DNA, the CDR3 is TGTGCCAGCTCCAAGTTTTATGGGTACAATGAGCAGTTCTTC.

This clone was counted between two and nine times. This rearrangement joins TRBV14 to TRBJ1-6; 10 nucleotides line up with TRBD1. The CDR3 extends over 16 amino acids. Unmatched junction bases numbered 5, after V lost 3 bases and J lost 6 bases. The germline V gene has CDR1 SGHDN and CDR2 FVKESK. The CDR3 here is CASSHRRDRGNSPLHF. CDR3 bases: TGTGCCAGCAGCCACCGTCGGGACAGGGGTAATTCACCCCTCCACTTT.

The rearrangement uses TRBV30 and TRBJ1-4; weak D call: TRBD1 (6 bases). V was pared by 7 bases and J by 4 bases, with 22 bases between. The V gene's germline CDR1 is GTSNPN and CDR2 SVGIG (reference sequence). CDR3 length: 16 residues. The DNA for the CDR3 is TGTGCCTTAGGGGGTGGAGGGGGAGGACTTAATGAAAAACTGTTTTTT. Its protein product is CALGGGGGGLNEKLFF.

The rearrangement links TRBV6-6 to TRBJ1-5; D is unresolved. The V gene lost 8 bases and the J gene lost 3 bases, with 11 bases spanning the gap. Germline loops: CDR1 MNHNY, CDR2 SVGAGI (reference sequence). The CDR3 consists of 13 residues. The CDR3 DNA sequence: TGTGCCAGCCTTTCCGCCAACAATCAGCCCCAGCATTTT. Amino acid sequence: CASLSANNQPQHF.

This chain uses TRBV4-2 with TRBJ2-2; no clear D gene. The V end lost 0 bases, the J end lost 13 bases, and 18 bases lay between the germline ends. CDR1 is LGHNA, CDR2 YNFKEQ, per germline. This CDR3 region has 15 residues. This chain's CDR3 is CASSQDSTSTWRLFF. The CDR3 nucleotides are TGTGCCAGCAGCCAAGACTCGACATCCACTTGGAGGCTGTTTTTT.

The chain couples TRBV15 to TRBJ1-4; weak D call: TRBD1 (6 bases). The CDR3 covers 15 residues. The germline V gene encodes CDR1 LNHNV and CDR2 YYDKDF (reference sequence). Between the trimmed V and J ends, which lost 0 bases and 8 bases, there was a span of 13 bases. Written as DNA, the CDR3 is TGTGCCACCAGCAGAGATGGCAGGGGAGGGGAAAAACTGTTTTTT. It yields the protein CATSRDGRGGEKLFF.

With regard to this clone: A clone one base away is much larger, so this may be a read error. Different DNA sequences within this sample yield the same CDR3. The chain recombines TRBV19 with TRBJ2-2; D gene ambiguous. This CDR3 contains 12 residues. CDR1 and CDR2 from the germline V gene are LNHDA and SQIVND (reference sequence). V lost 7 bases and J lost 1, with 4 bases in between. CDR3 protein: CASNLNTGELFF. The CDR3 coding sequence is TGTGCCAGTAATTTGAACACCGGGGAGCTGTTTTTT.

This sequence joins TRBV19 and TRBJ1-5; D ambiguous. V dropped 10 bases and J dropped 2 bases, with 12 bases sitting between them. CDR1 and CDR2 (germline): LNHDA, SQIVND (reference sequence). This CDR3 is built from 13 residues. Here the CDR3 reads CATSLQRNQPQHF. In DNA form, the CDR3 reads TGTGCCACATCACTACAGCGCAATCAGCCCCAGCATTTT.

The DNA of the CDR3 is TGTGCCAGCAGGGAGGGGGCCTACGAGCAGTACTTC. Its translation: CASREGAYEQYF. The V gene is TRBV6-6, the J gene TRBJ2-7; D could derive from TRBD1 or TRBD2 (6 bases each). This CDR3 contains 12 residues. V lost 6 bases, J lost 2 bases, and 8 bases lay in between. Germline loops: CDR1 MNHNY, CDR2 SVGAGI (reference sequence).

The genes are TRBV15 and TRBJ1-2, with D uncertain. The CDR3 spans 12 residues. Between the trimmed V and J ends, which lost 5 bases and 4 bases, there was a span of 8 bases. The germline gives CDR1 LNHNV, CDR2 YYDKDF (reference sequence). This chain's CDR3 is CATSGDIYGYTF. The CDR3 bases are TGTGCCACCAGCGGCGACATCTATGGCTACACCTTC.

This chain uses TRBV29-1 with TRBJ1-5, with D uncertain. The CDR3 is 13 residues long. Trimming stripped 0 bases from V and 6 bases from J, with 9 bases between. Germline assignment: CDR1 SQVTM and CDR2 ANQGSEA. CDR3 sequence (DNA): TGCAGCGTTGAAGAATTTTTGGGTCAGCCCCAGCATTTT. Translation gives CSVEEFLGQPQHF. Using reference TRBV29-1 and TRBJ1-5 for the parts outside the CDR3, the full variable domain is SAVISQKPSRDICQRGTSLTIQCQVDSQVTMMFWYRQQPGQSLTLIATANQGSEATYESGFVIDKFPISRPNLTFSTLTVSNMSPEDSSIYLCSVEEFLGQPQHFGDGTRLSIL.

This clone was seen only a few times. This chain uses TRBV29-1 with TRBJ1-2, with D uncertain. The V gene lost 7 bases and the J gene lost 8 bases, with 17 bases spanning the gap. CDR1 and CDR2 from the germline V gene are SQVTM and ANQGSEA. This CDR3 has 12 amino acids. The CDR3 loop reads CSGLEGGYGYTF. The CDR3 nucleotides read TGCAGCGGCTTAGAGGGAGGATACGGCTACACCTTC.

J is TRBJ1-1 and V is TRBV9; 8 bases are a match to TRBD1. Trimming cost V 6 bases and J 0 bases; bases outside gene matches: 4. The CDR3 runs to 14 residues. Germline CDR1 is SGDLS and CDR2 is YYNGEE. This CDR3 reads CASNEGQVNTEAFF. The CDR3 nucleotides are TGTGCCAGCAACGAGGGACAGGTGAACACTGAAGCTTTCTTT.

V gene TRBV11-1 combines with J gene TRBJ1-1; TRBD1 matches 9 bases. CDR3 length equals 15 residues. Germline V CDR1 and CDR2: SGHAT, FQDESV (reference sequence). Losses at the gene ends were 5 bases for V and 7 bases for J; bases not matched to a gene: 11. The CDR3 sequence: CASSGRQGGFGEAFF. CDR3 DNA: TGTGCCAGCAGCGGCCGACAGGGGGGATTCGGTGAAGCTTTCTTT.

This clone appeared a few times. The V and J genes are TRBV6-5 and TRBJ1-5; D call uncertain. CDR1 is MNHEY and CDR2 is SVGAGI in the germline V gene. V was clipped by 8 bases and J by 2 bases, with 13 bases between them. The CDR3 loop spans 14 amino acids. The DNA for the CDR3 is TGTGCCAGCTCTAGGGTGGGTGGCAATCAGCCCCAGCATTTT. Protein product: CASSRVGGNQPQHF.

V usage is TRBV7-2 and J usage is TRBJ2-5; no clear D. The CDR3 totals 16 residues. Deletions cut 4 bases from V and 0 bases from J, with 15 bases between. The germline gives CDR1 SGHTA, CDR2 FQGNSA. Here the CDR3 reads CASSSKKMADQETQYF. The CDR3 coding sequence is TGTGCCAGCAGCTCGAAGAAAATGGCAGACCAAGAGACCCAGTACTTC.

This clone has more than one count but fewer than ten. The gene calls are TRBV27 and TRBJ2-5; D might be TRBD2 (5 bases). CDR3 length: 15 residues. Trimming pared 3 bases from V and 2 bases from J, leaving 13 bases between. Germline V lookup: CDR1 MNHEY, CDR2 SMNVEV (reference sequence). In nucleotides, the CDR3 is TGTGCCAGCAGTTTTGTAGGACTGCGGCAAGAGACCCAGTACTTC. This encodes CASSFVGLRQETQYF.

The gene calls are TRBV27 and TRBJ1-6; D may be TRBD1 (5 bases). The V gene's germline CDR1 is MNHEY and CDR2 SMNVEV (reference sequence). Between the trimmed V and J ends, which lost 5 bases and 9 bases, there was a span of 11 bases. The CDR3 runs to 13 residues. The CDR3 here is CASSRGTGSPLHF. The CDR3 DNA follows: TGTGCCAGCAGTAGGGGCACGGGTTCACCCCTCCACTTT.